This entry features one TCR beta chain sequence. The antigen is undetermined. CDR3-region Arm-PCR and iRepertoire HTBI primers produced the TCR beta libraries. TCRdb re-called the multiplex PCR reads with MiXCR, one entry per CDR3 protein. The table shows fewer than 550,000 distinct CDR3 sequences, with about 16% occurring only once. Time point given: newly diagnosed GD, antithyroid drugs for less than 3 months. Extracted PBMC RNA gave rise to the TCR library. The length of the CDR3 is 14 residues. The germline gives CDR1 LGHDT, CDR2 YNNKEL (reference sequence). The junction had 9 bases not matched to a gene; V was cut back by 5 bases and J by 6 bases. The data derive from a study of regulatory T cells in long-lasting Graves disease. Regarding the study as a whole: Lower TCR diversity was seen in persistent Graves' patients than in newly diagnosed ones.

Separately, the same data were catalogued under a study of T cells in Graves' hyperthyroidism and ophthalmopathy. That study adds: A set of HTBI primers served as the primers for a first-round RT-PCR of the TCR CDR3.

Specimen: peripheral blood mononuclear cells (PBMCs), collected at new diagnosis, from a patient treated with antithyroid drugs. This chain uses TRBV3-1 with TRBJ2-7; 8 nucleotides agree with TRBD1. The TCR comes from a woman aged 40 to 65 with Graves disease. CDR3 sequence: CASSVDPTGVEQYF. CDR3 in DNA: TGTGCCAGCAGCGTAGACCCGACAGGGGTCGAGCAGTACTTC.